This T cell receptor beta chain emerged from a study of control samples from healthy donors and cancer patients. CDR1 KGHDR and CDR2 SFDVKD come from the germline V gene. Trimming left V 5 bases short and J 5 bases short, with 8 bases between. The CDR3 is made up of 12 amino acids. TCRdb's table, derived via immunoSEQ multiplex PCR, lists solely in-frame clones and lacks some. The top ten hold around 2.5% of the sample, which has just over 150,000 clones, 93% seen once. In its sample, this clone was seen once. This sequence was found in a man in his fifties or sixties in good health. The sequenced sample consisted of blood. The J gene is TRBJ1-1, the V gene TRBV24-1; D not resolved. CDR3 coding DNA: TGTGCCACCAGTGGGGGTGCGACTGAAGCTTTCTTT. It encodes CATSGGATEAFF.